This paragraph reports one TCR beta chain. The antigen remains undetermined. CDR1 KGHSH and CDR2 LQKENI come from the germline V gene. V was clipped by 0 bases and J by 3 bases, with 7 bases between them. The CDR3 length is 14 residues. This sample was taken from a study of T cells and Merkel cell carcinoma outcomes. Overall study findings and caveats: Merkel cell carcinoma outcomes were reportedly predicted by repertoire and T-cell density.

The data were produced by immunoSEQ multiplex PCR, yet TCRdb's version contains in-frame clones alone and is incomplete. Of 10,000 or so clones listed, less than 97% are singletons. The receptor's source is a human donor with Merkel cell carcinoma. The chain employs TRBV18 and TRBJ2-3; D ambiguous. The sequenced sample was tumor tissue from Merkel cell carcinoma. This CDR3 is CASSPPIRTDTQYF. CDR3 DNA: TGTGCCAGCTCACCACCGATACGGACAGATACGCAGTATTTT.